This T cell receptor beta chain is drawn from a study of cytomegalovirus exposure and HLA in healthy donors. On the study more broadly: The 100 million to 120 million unique TCR beta sequences, from roughly 170 million T cells, were found by an earlier analysis. Findings of the study overall: Associated with cytomegalovirus, according to the listing, were around 160 TCR beta chains. It has been reported that TCR beta sequences accurately predicted the HLA-A and HLA-B alleles of most subjects.

The CDR3 covers 14 residues. Between the trimmed V and J ends, which lost 5 bases and 5 bases, there was a span of 15 bases. Germline loops: CDR1 SGHTA, CDR2 FQGNSA. The PCR was carried out with 60 Vbeta primers and 13 Jbeta primers. Methods used by the authors: Counted up in a later analysis, unique TCR beta chains came to 65 million to 80 million, with some 11 million shared. The table came from immunoSEQ multiplex PCR; TCRdb's copy has only in-frame clones and leaves some out. For V, J and clone size, that table is used; D and trimming come from the DNA. The sample gives 150,000 or so clones, 65% to 85% of which show up once; around 6.9% is in the top ten. About this clone: What it recognizes is unknown.

V gene TRBV7-2 combines with J gene TRBJ2-5; D perhaps matches TRBD1 (5 bases). This receptor was taken from a man in his forties in good health and CMV-seropositive. Material: PBMCs. CDR3 sequence: CASSAVAQGETQYF. Here the CDR3 DNA reads TGTGCCAGCAGCGCAGTGGCTCAGGGCGAGACCCAGTACTTC.